This TCR beta chain originates from a study of radiotherapy plus CTLA-4 blockade in lung cancer. Germline V gives CDR1 SGHAT, CDR2 FQNNGV. The CDR3 runs 13 residues. Trimming took off 4 bases at V and 0 bases at J, with 4 bases between the two ends. Chemo-refractory metastatic non-small-cell lung cancer patients were treated with focal radiation plus CTLA-4 blockade with ipilimumab. The repertoire was sequenced with immunoSEQ multiplex PCR; TCRdb's copy has only in-frame clones and lacks some. The sample has 75,000 to 100,000 clones, around 88% seen once; the top ten hold roughly 4.6%. Overall study findings and caveats: With interferon-beta, early dynamics of blood T cell clones were reported to best predict response.

On this clone: As yet, its antigen is unknown.

The clonotype was recovered from a human donor with non-small cell lung cancer that progressed on radiotherapy plus ipilimumab. J is TRBJ1-3 and V is TRBV11-2; unclear D gene. The sample here was peripheral blood, taken from a patient treated with radiotherapy plus ipilimumab. CDR3 protein: CASSSYSGNTIYF. The CDR3 bases are TGTGCCAGCAGCTCTTACTCTGGAAACACCATATATTTT.